A single sample gave rise to the 2 T cell receptor beta chains below, sequenced in a study of blood T cell repertoires in COVID-19. Produced via immunoSEQ multiplex PCR; TCRdb's table is partial and in-frame only. The data show around 250,000 clones, 85% to 90% seen once. Specimen: peripheral blood. Source of these receptors: a man in his 60s with acute or convalescent COVID-19.

This sequence joins TRBV24-1 and TRBJ1-5; no clear D gene. The length of the CDR3 is 14 residues. Looked up from germline, CDR1 is KGHDR and CDR2 is SFDVKD. V lost 4 bases to trimming and J lost 7 bases, with 13 bases between them. In DNA, the CDR3 is TGTGCCACCAGTGAGGGTTGGCAGGAACAGCCCCAGCATTTT. Translation gives CATSEGWQEQPQHF.

The chain combines TRBV3-1 (or the pseudogene TRBV3-2) with TRBJ2-1; tentatively, D is TRBD2 (5 bases). The CDR3 length is 15 residues. Germline V gene data show CDR1 as LGHDT and CDR2 as YNNKEL (reference sequence). The ends were cut back, 4 bases at V and 2 bases at J, with 12 bases in the middle. The CDR3 region has the DNA TGTGCCAGCAGCCGACTTCCCGGGGCCTACAATGAGCAGTTCTTC. Protein: CASSRLPGAYNEQFF.